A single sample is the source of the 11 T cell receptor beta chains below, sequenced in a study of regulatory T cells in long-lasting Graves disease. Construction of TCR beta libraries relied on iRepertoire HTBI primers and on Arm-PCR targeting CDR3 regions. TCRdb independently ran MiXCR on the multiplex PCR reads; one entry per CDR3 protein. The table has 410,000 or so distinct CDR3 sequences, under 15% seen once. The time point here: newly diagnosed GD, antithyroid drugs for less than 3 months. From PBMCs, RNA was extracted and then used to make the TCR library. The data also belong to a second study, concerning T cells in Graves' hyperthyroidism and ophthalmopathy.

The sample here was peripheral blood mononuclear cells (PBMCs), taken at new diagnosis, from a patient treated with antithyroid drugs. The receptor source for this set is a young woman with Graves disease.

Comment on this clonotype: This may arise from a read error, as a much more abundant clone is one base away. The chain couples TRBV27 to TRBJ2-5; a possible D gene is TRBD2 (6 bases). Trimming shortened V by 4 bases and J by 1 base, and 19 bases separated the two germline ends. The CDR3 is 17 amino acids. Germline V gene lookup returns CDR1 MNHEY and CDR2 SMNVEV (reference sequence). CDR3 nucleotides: TGTGCCAGCAGTTATATGGTGGGAGGATTGGCCCAAGAGACCCAGTACTTC. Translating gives CASSYMVGGLAQETQYF.

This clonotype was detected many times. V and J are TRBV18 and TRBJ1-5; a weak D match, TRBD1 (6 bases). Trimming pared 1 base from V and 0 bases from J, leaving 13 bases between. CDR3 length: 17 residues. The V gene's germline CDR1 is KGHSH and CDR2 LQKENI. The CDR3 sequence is CASSPRRDNHSNQPQHF. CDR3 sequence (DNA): TGTGCCAGCTCACCACGCCGGGACAACCATAGCAATCAGCCCCAGCATTTT.

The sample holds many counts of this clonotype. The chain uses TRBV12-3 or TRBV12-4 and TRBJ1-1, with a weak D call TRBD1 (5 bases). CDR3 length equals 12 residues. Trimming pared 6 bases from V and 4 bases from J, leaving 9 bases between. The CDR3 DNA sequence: TGTGCCAGCAGCCGGAGGGGCACTGAAGCTTTCTTT. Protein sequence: CASSRRGTEAFF.

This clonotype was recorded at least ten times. The CDR3 spells CAIRTGVAIYNEQFF. In DNA form, the CDR3 reads TGTGCCATCAGAACCGGCGTGGCCATTTACAATGAGCAGTTCTTC. The rearrangement links TRBV10-3 to TRBJ2-1; D is ambiguous. The CDR3 runs to 15 residues. Trimming pared 6 bases from V and 4 bases from J, leaving 16 bases between. From germline, CDR1 is ENHRY and CDR2 SYGVKD.

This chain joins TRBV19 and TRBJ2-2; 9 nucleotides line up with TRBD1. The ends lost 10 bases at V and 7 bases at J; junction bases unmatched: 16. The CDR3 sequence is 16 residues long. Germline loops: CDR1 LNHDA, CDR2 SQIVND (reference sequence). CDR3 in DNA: TGTGCCACCCACCGAGGGACAGGGTTTCCAGTCGGGGAGCTGTTTTTT. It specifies CATHRGTGFPVGELFF.

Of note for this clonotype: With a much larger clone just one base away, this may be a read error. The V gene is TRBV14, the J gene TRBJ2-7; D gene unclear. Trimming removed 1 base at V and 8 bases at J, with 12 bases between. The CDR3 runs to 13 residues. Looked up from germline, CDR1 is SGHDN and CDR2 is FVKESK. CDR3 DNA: TGTGCCAGCAGCCAAGGTTGGAGACTCAAGCAGTACTTC. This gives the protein CASSQGWRLKQYF.

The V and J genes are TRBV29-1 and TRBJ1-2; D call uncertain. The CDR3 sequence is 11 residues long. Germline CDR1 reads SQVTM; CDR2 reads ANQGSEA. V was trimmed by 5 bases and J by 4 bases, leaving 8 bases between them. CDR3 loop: CSVREIYGYTF. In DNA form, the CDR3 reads TGCAGCGTTAGAGAGATCTATGGCTACACCTTC.

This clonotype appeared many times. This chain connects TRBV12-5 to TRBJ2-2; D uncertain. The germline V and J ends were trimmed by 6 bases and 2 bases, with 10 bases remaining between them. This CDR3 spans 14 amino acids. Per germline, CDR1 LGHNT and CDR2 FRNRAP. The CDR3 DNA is TGTGCTAGTGGGAGGCAGTCTAACACCGGGGAGCTGTTTTTT. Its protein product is CASGRQSNTGELFF.

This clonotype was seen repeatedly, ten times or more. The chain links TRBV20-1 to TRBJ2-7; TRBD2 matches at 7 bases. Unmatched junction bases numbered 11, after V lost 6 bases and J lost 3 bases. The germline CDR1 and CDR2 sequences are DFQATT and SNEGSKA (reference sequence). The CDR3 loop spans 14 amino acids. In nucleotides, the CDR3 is TGCAGTGCCAGTTCGGGAGGATCTCTCTACGAGCAGTACTTC. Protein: CSASSGGSLYEQYF.

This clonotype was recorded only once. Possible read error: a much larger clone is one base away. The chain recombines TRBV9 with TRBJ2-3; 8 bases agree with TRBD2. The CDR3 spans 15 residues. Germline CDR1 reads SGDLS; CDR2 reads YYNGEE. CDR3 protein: CASSGTSGPTDTQCF. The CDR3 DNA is TGTGCCAGCAGCGGCACTAGCGGCCCCACAGATACGCAGTGTTTT. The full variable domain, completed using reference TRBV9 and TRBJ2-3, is DSGVTQTPKHLITATGQRVTLRCSPRSGDLSVYWYQQSLDQGLQFLIQYYNGEERAKGNILERFSAQQFPDLHSELNLSSLELGDSALYFCASSGTSGPTDTQCFGPGTRLTVL.

CDR3 in DNA: TGTGCCAGCAGCTTACAATGTGGCGGGGGGAACACTGAAGCTTTCTTT. This gives the protein CASSLQCGGGNTEAFF. The chain joins TRBV11-3 to TRBJ1-1; TRBD1 is a possible D gene (5 bases). This CDR3 region has 16 residues. Trimming took off 2 bases at V and 1 base at J, with 14 bases between the two ends. Germline V gives CDR1 SGHNT, CDR2 YENEEA.